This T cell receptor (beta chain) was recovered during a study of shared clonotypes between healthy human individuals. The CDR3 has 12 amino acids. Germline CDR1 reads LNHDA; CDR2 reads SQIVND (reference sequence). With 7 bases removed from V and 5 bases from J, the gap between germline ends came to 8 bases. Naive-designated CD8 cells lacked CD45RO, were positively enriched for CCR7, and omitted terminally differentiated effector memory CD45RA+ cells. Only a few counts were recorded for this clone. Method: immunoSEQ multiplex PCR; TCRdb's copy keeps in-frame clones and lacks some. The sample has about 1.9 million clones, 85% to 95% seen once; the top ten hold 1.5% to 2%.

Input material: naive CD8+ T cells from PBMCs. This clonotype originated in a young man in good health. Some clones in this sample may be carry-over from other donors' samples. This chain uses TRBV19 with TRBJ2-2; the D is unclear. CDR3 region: CASKRLTGELFF. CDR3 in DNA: TGTGCCAGTAAACGGTTAACCGGGGAGCTGTTTTTT.